Listed below are T cell receptor beta chains from one sample, sequenced in a study of T cells in Graves' hyperthyroidism and ophthalmopathy. TCRdb independently ran MiXCR on the multiplex PCR reads; one entry per CDR3 protein. The profile covers about 560,000 distinct CDR3 sequences, with roughly a sixth appearing a single time and roughly 18% taken by the ten largest. Sequenced: blood. Every receptor here comes from a woman aged 18 to 35 with Graves' hyperthyroidism. The CDR3 runs from the conserved cysteine through the conserved F or W. Where a row states a size, it is once, few, many or the class of an expanded clone; other rows omit it.

v_call: TRBV11-2
j_call: TRBJ2-3
clone_size: few
cdr3_aa: CASSLDRTGGVDTQYF

v_call: TRBV7-2
j_call: TRBJ2-3
clone_size: .
cdr3_aa: CASSLFTGTSGTDTQYF

v_call: TRBV27
j_call: TRBJ2-3
clone_size: few
cdr3_aa: CASTQAGVKDTQYF

v_call: TRBV3-1
j_call: TRBJ1-6
clone_size: many
cdr3_aa: CASSPTSSYNSPLHF

v_call: TRBV7-8
j_call: TRBJ2-7
clone_size: few
cdr3_aa: CASSLQGAPSSYEQYF

v_call: TRBV4-2
j_call: TRBJ2-1
clone_size: few
cdr3_aa: CASSQLTGDHNEQFF

v_call: TRBV5-1
j_call: TRBJ2-7
clone_size: .
cdr3_aa: CASSLVAGTSYEQYF

v_call: TRBV6-6
j_call: TRBJ2-2
clone_size: .
cdr3_aa: CASSYSLMGTGELFF

v_call: TRBV12-3/TRBV12-4
j_call: TRBJ2-1
clone_size: many
cdr3_aa: CASSSRTGTSGSYNEQFF

v_call: TRBV3-1
j_call: TRBJ2-7
clone_size: .
cdr3_aa: CASSQDLTVSEQYF

v_call: TRBV29-1
j_call: TRBJ2-1
clone_size: .
cdr3_aa: CSVAVMRYNEQFF

v_call: TRBV12-3/TRBV12-4
j_call: TRBJ2-1
clone_size: .
cdr3_aa: CASSKTGNEQFF

v_call: TRBV12-3/TRBV12-4
j_call: TRBJ2-1
clone_size: few
cdr3_aa: CASSPRTSGKRVEQFF

v_call: TRBV11-3
j_call: TRBJ2-7
clone_size: many
cdr3_aa: CASSLWIKSHEQYF

v_call: TRBV6-4
j_call: TRBJ2-6
clone_size: .
cdr3_aa: CASRPDPSGANVLTF

v_call: TRBV2
j_call: TRBJ1-5
clone_size: many
cdr3_aa: CASSRREVGDQPQHF

v_call: TRBV6-5
j_call: TRBJ2-3
clone_size: many
cdr3_aa: CASSYTGTSTDTQYF

v_call: TRBV5-1
j_call: TRBJ2-2
clone_size: .
cdr3_aa: CASNLPDKLNTGELFF

v_call: TRBV19
j_call: TRBJ1-2
clone_size: few
cdr3_aa: CASSISSTNYGYTF

v_call: TRBV28
j_call: TRBJ1-5
clone_size: many
cdr3_aa: CASSLDRTYQPQHF

v_call: TRBV11-2
j_call: TRBJ2-7
clone_size: many
cdr3_aa: CASSDGLAGAEQYF

v_call: TRBV12-3/TRBV12-4
j_call: TRBJ1-5
clone_size: few
cdr3_aa: CASSPGSSPQHF

v_call: TRBV18
j_call: TRBJ1-2
clone_size: .
cdr3_aa: CASSPPLGQTNYGYTF

v_call: TRBV7-2
j_call: TRBJ2-7
clone_size: many
cdr3_aa: CASSLQGGGAVYEQYF

v_call: TRBV28
j_call: TRBJ1-1
clone_size: many
cdr3_aa: CASSSPPGWTEAFF

v_call: TRBV20-1
j_call: TRBJ1-1
clone_size: many
cdr3_aa: CSANADREAEAFF

v_call: TRBV7-2
j_call: TRBJ1-5
clone_size: .
cdr3_aa: CASSLKGGGNQPQHF

v_call: TRBV24-1
j_call: TRBJ1-2
clone_size: many
cdr3_aa: CATSAPEGGKAGYTF

v_call: TRBV28
j_call: TRBJ2-1
clone_size: many
cdr3_aa: CASSFTSEGNYNEQFF

v_call: TRBV20-1
j_call: TRBJ2-5
clone_size: few
cdr3_aa: CSASLLAARGETQYF

v_call: TRBV10-3
j_call: TRBJ2-1
clone_size: .
cdr3_aa: CATGGTAFDEQFF

v_call: TRBV10-3
j_call: TRBJ1-3
clone_size: .
cdr3_aa: CAISEPGQRPTGNTIYF

v_call: TRBV20-1
j_call: TRBJ2-1
clone_size: few
cdr3_aa: CSARDDWSEREGRMYNEQFF

v_call: TRBV28
j_call: TRBJ2-6
clone_size: few
cdr3_aa: CASRRDTISGANVLTF

v_call: TRBV12-5
j_call: TRBJ1-5
clone_size: .
cdr3_aa: CASGTPCWFQPQHF

v_call: TRBV2
j_call: TRBJ2-5
clone_size: many
cdr3_aa: CASSVRETQYF

v_call: TRBV10-3
j_call: TRBJ2-5
clone_size: few
cdr3_aa: CAIRRTSGLQETQYF